Sequencing of this T cell receptor (beta chain) was carried out in a study of identical twins. This clonotype was counted at least ten times. As yet, its antigen is unknown. General study findings and limits: Abundant beta clonotypes from cord blood bore fewer insertions; memory repertoires lacked this pattern.

TCRdb called the 5' RACE reads again in MiXCR, with one record for every CDR3 protein. The sample yields about 290,000 distinct CDR3 sequences, around 9.7% seen once. V lost 8 bases, J lost 3 bases, and 9 bases stayed unmatched. This CDR3 is built from 14 residues. These same data were also listed under a study on yellow fever vaccine responses in identical twins.

The clonotype originates from a woman between 18 and 30 years old in good health. Sequenced material: CD8+ T cells sorted from blood. This chain uses TRBV12-3 or TRBV12-4 with TRBJ2-7; TRBD1 matches 8 bases. The chain's CDR3 is CASSQDRESYEQYF. CDR3 sequence (DNA): TGTGCCAGCTCTCAGGACAGGGAGAGCTACGAGCAGTACTTC.